The text below deals with one T cell receptor beta chain. This sample stems from a study of shared clonotypes between healthy human individuals. Method: immunoSEQ multiplex PCR; TCRdb's copy keeps in-frame clones and lacks some. The profile shows 500,000 to 550,000 clones, roughly 95% of them singletons. V was pared by 5 bases and J by 6 bases, with 13 bases between. Per the germline V gene, CDR1 is MNHEY and CDR2 is SVGAGI. The CDR3 extends over 14 amino acids. The source of this sequence is a woman aged 30 to 39 in good health. Sequenced input: naive CD4+ T cells sorted from blood. Subset indicated: CD45RA+ positively selected. The J gene is TRBJ1-4, the V gene TRBV6-5; weak D call: TRBD1 (5 bases). The CDR3 nucleotides read TGTGCCAGCAGTCCCGGGGGGAGCCATGAAAAACTGTTTTTT. This encodes CASSPGGSHEKLFF.